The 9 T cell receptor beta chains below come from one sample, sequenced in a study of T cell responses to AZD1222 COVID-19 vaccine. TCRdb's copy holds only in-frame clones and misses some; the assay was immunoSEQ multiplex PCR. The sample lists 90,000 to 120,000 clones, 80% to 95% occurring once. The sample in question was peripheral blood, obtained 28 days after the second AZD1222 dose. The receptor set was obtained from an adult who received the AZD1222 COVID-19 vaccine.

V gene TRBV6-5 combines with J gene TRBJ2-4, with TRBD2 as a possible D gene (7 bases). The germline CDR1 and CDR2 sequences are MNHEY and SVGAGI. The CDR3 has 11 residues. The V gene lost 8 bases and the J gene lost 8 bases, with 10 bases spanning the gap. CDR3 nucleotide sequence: TGTGCCAGCCGCGGGGGCCACATTCAGTACTTC. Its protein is CASRGGHIQYF.

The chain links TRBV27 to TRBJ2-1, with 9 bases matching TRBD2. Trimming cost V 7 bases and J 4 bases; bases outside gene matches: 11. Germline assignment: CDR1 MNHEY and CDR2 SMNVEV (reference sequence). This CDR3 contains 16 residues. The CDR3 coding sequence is TGTGCCAGCACACCCCTGGGGCTAGCGGGATACAATGAGCAGTTCTTC. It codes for CASTPLGLAGYNEQFF.

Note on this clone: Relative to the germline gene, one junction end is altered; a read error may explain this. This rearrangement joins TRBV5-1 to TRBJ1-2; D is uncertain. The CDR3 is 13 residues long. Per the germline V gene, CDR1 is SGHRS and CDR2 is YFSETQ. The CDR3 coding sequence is TGCGCCAGCAGGTTGGAGTCGTACTATGGCTACACCTTC. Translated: CASRLESYYGYTF.

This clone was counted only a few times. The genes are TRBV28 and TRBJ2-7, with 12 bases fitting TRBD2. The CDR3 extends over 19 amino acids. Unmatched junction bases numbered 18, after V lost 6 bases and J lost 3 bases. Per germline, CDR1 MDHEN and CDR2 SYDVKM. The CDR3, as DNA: TGTGCCAGCAGCACCAAAGACGGGACTAGCGGGTCGGAGGGCTACGAGCAGTACTTC. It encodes CASSTKDGTSGSEGYEQYF.

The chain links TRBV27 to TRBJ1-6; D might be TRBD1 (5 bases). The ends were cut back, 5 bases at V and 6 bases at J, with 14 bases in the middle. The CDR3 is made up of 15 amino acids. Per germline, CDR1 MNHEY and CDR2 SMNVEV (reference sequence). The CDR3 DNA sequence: TGTGCCAGCAGTGCGACAGCCACCCGTAATTCACCCCTCCACTTT. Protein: CASSATATRNSPLHF.

The CDR3 nucleotides read TGTGCCAGCTCACCCAGCAGGGGGCAAGAGACCCAGTACTTC. Translation gives CASSPSRGQETQYF. The rearrangement links TRBV18 to TRBJ2-5, with TRBD1 matching over 7 bases. J was trimmed by 2 bases and V by 3 bases; bases with no gene match: 3. Germline V CDR1 and CDR2: KGHSH, LQKENI. This CDR3 region has 14 residues.

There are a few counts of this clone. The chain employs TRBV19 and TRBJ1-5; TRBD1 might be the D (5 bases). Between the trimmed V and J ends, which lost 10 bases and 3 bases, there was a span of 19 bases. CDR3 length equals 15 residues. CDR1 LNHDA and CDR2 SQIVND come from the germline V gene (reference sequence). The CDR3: CATIPEGLPNQPQHF. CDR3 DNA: TGTGCCACCATACCTGAGGGGTTGCCCAATCAGCCCCAGCATTTT.

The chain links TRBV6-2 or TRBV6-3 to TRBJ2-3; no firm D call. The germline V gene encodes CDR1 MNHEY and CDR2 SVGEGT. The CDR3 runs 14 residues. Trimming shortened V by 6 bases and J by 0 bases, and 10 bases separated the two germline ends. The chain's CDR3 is CASSNTRSTDTQYF. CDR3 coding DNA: TGTGCCAGCAGCAACACCAGGAGCACAGATACGCAGTATTTT.

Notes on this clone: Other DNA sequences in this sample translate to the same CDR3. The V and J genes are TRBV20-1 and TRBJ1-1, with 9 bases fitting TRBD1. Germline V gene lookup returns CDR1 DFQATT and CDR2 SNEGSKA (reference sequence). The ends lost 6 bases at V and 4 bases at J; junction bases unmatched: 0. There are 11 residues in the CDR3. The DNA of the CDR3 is TGCAGTGCGGGACAGGGCACTGAAGCTTTCTTT. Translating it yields CSAGQGTEAFF.